This TCR beta chain stems from a study of T-cell memory formation after mild COVID-19 (dated by TCRdb to the early 2020s). Some background on the complete study: Most TCR sequence clusters were specific to one of the two donors. In a couple of donors, T-cell clones that expanded and contracted after mild COVID-19 were followed by sequencing TCRalpha and TCRbeta repertoires longitudinally. Two young, previously healthy adult volunteers made up the cohort, one male and one female.

PBMCs were isolated by Ficoll-Paque density gradient centrifugation. Points the paper makes about the study in general: Some responding clones were detected in pre-infection memory, which suggested that pre-existing cross-reactive memory T cells had joined the SARS-CoV-2 response. Only a couple of mild cases were covered in the study, and larger cohorts including severe cases with pre-infection samples were considered necessary. Contracting CD4+ clones turned up mainly in the CM and EM memory subsets, whereas EMRA was where CD8+ clones were enriched. Balanced CD4/CD8 phenotypes were observed for clones contracting from day 15 to 85, whereas a bias towards CD4+ was observed for a second wave of clones expanding from day 15 to 37. SARS-CoV-2 specificity was not confirmed for the second-wave clones peaking on day 37.

With regard to this clonotype: No antigen is known for it. Base quality data are lacking; no much larger clone is found one base away.

V and J lose 7 bases and 6 bases, and a span of 20 bases separates them. The CDR3, from cysteine to phenylalanine, totals 15 residues. Solely the CDR3 DNA is kept, with 45 bases framed from the first base. As encoded in the germline V gene, CDR1 is LGHNA while CDR2 is YNFKEQ. The reads were generated on an Illumina NovaSeq 6000. TCRalpha and TCRbeta cDNA libraries were built by 5'RACE with constant-segment primers, adding sample barcodes and unique molecular identifiers. RNA was extracted from every sample with Trizol reagent. Amplification of the libraries took two PCR steps, and the second step added a second sample barcode plus Illumina TruSeq adapters. Sequencing of libraries was performed on an Illumina NovaSeq with 2 x 150 bp paired-end reads. For the original study's pipeline: Demultiplexing of reads and collapsing into UMI-guided consensus sequences were performed with migec v1.2.7. Using mixcr v2.1.11, UMI consensuses were aligned to TRA and TRB V and J templates and then assembled into clonotypes. A clonotype was counted as expanded or contracted only when both edgeR and NoisET called the clonotype significant, with the noise models trained on biological replicates. For edgeR calls, the cutoffs were a false discovery rate-adjusted p below 0.01 and a log2 fold-change threshold of 1. As an exploratory analysis of dynamics, max-normalized trajectories of the 1000 most abundant clonotypes were examined by PCA with hierarchical clustering. Each responding clone was given a CD4 or CD8 phenotype based on the CD4+ and CD8+ repertoires, which had been sequenced separately. TCRdb passed the public sequencing reads through fastp at Q25 and MiXCR, retaining productive beta sequences. Under each unique CDR3 protein, matching rows form one entry showing the most common genes and DNA. For this entry, the V and J calls and clone size follow TCRdb and not the study's own pipeline. This sample is represented by about 440,000 distinct CDR3 sequences; around 20% of them were singletons. The ten biggest clones cover roughly 8.4% of the sample.

This receptor was taken from an adult woman who had mild COVID-19 (a few samples of this study predate the infection). The sample titles of this study are shuffled in the database, so cell type and time point are left out; the donor was told from shared clones. Here the chain combines TRBV4-2 and TRBJ2-3; TRBD1 might be the D gene, on 5 matching bases. Material for sequencing was PBMCs or a T cell subset sorted from them (not recorded which). The CDR3 reads CASTLATRGRDTQYF. The DNA reads as follows: TGTGCCAGCACCCTGGCGACAAGGGGCCGGGATACGCAGTATTTT.